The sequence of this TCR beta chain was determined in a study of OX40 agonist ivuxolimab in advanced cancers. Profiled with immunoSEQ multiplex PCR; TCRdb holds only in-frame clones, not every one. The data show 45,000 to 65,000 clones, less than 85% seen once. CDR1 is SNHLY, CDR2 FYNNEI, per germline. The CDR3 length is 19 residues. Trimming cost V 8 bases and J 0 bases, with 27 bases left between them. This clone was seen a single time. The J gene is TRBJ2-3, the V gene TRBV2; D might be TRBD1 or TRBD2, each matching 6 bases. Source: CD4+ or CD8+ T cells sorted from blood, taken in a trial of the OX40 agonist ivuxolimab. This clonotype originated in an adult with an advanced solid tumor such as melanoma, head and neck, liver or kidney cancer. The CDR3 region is CASPPGARIGRISTDTQYF. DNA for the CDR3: TGTGCCAGCCCCCCAGGGGCCAGGATCGGGAGAATAAGCACAGATACGCAGTATTTT. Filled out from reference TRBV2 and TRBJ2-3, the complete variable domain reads EPEVTQTPSHQVTQMGQEVILRCVPISNHLYFYWYRQILGQKVEFLVSFYNNEISEKSEIFDDQFSVERPDGSNFTLKIRSTKLEDSAMYFCASPPGARIGRISTDTQYFGPGTRLTVL.